This TCR beta chain came from a study of CD8+CD57+ T cells in acquired aplastic anemia. This clonotype was counted ten times or more. Its antigen is currently unknown. Germline CDR1 reads KGHDR; CDR2 reads SFDVKD. V lost 9 bases, J lost 2 bases, and 8 bases stayed unmatched. CDR3 size: 15 residues. In patients chosen for sequencing, flow cytometry had shown CD8+CD57+ cell expansion. All participating patients were living with severe acquired aplastic anemia. Findings and limits, study-wide: Both patients and controls carried the same twenty-nine CD8+ CDR3 sequences. Patients and controls were not found to differ significantly in CD8+ Simpson's diversity.

The template used for profiling TCR beta VDJ and CDR3 was genomic DNA. Via MiXCR, TCRdb re-called the reads, giving one row per CDR3 protein. Of approximately 300,000 distinct CDR3 sequences listed, 45% to 65% are singletons. The sequencing sample was made of sorted CD4+, CD8+, or CD8+CD57+ T cells (not recorded which) from PBMCs. The clonotype originates from a human donor with aplastic anemia. V gene TRBV24-1 combines with J gene TRBJ2-2; TRBD2 aligns across 7 bases. CDR3 bases: TGTGCCACCTCCATGGGGGGGAGAAACACCGGGGAGCTGTTTTTT. Protein: CATSMGGRNTGELFF.